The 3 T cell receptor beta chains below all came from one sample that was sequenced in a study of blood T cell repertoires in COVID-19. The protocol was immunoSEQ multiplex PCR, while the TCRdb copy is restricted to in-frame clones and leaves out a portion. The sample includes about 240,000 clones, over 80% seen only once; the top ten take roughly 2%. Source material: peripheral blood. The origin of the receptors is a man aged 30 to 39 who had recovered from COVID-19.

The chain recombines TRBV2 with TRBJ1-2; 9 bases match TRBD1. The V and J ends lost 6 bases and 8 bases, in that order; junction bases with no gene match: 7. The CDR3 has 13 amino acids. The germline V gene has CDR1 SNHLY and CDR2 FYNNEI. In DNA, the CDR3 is TGTGCCAGCAGCGGACAGGGGACGGAGGGCTACACCTTC. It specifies CASSGQGTEGYTF.

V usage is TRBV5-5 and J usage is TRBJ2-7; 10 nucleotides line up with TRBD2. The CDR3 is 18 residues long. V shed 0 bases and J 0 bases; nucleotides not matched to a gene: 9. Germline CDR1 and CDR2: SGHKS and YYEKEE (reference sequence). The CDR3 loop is CASSLVGLAGDFSYEQYF. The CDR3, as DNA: TGTGCCAGCAGCTTGGTAGGGCTAGCGGGGGACTTCTCCTACGAGCAGTACTTC.

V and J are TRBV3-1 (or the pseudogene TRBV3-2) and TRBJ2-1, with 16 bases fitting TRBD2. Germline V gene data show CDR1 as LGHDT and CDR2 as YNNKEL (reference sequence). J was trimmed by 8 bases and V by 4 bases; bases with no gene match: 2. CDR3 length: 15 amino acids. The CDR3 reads CASSPGLAGGYEQFF. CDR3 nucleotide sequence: TGTGCCAGCAGCCCGGGACTAGCGGGGGGGTATGAGCAGTTCTTC.